The rows below give T cell receptor beta chains drawn from one sample of a study of graft-versus-host responses after intestinal transplantation. TCRdb keeps only in-frame clones here, not all; method: immunoSEQ multiplex PCR. The profile covers over 45,000 clones, with 90% to 95% appearing a single time and 4.5% to 7.5% taken by the ten largest. The sequenced sample was PBMCs, obtained about 800 days after a first intestinal transplant, on the day of a second. All receptors derive from a human patient who received an intestinal transplant, so some T cells may come from the graft donor. Both conserved end residues are part of each CDR3. A D gene is named only where the DNA matches it firmly. A row's size may be missing; if present it is once, few, many or a size class.

V gene	D gene	clone size	J gene	CDR3 DNA	CDR3 protein
TRBV4-2	-	-	TRBJ2-6	TGTGCCAGCAGCCAAGATGTAAGCTCTGGGGCCAACGTCCTGACTTTC	CASSQDVSSGANVLTF
TRBV7-6	-	-	TRBJ2-6	TGTGCCAGCAGCTTAGCTAATCCGGGAACTGGGGCCAACGTCCTGACTTTC	CASSLANPGTGANVLTF
TRBV2	TRBD2	-	TRBJ2-7	TGTGCCAGCGGAGAGGGACTAGCGGCCTCATCCTACGAGCAGTACTTC	CASGEGLAASSYEQYF
TRBV6-5	-	-	TRBJ1-1	TGTGCCAGCAGGGGGGGAACTGCAATGAACACTGAAGCTTTCTTT	CASRGGTAMNTEAFF
TRBV29-1	-	-	TRBJ2-7	TGCAGCGTCGGTCAAGGTGTCGAGCAGTACTTC	CSVGQGVEQYF
TRBV15	-	-	TRBJ1-5	TGTGCCACCAGCAGAGGGGGGAGCAATCAGCCCCAGCATTTT	CATSRGGSNQPQHF
TRBV27	TRBD1	-	TRBJ2-7	TGTGCCAGCAGGGACCTCAGGGGGCCCAACTACGAGCAGTACTTC	CASRDLRGPNYEQYF
TRBV19	-	-	TRBJ2-7	TGTGCCACCTATCAGGGCGACGAGCAGTACTTC	CATYQGDEQYF
TRBV19	TRBD2	-	TRBJ2-5	TGTGCCAGTAGCCGAGAGGGGAGCGGGAGAGGGGAGACCCAGTACTTC	CASSREGSGRGETQYF
TRBV5-1	-	-	TRBJ1-1	TGCGCCAGCAGCCCGGAAGGGAACACTGAAGCTTTCTTT	CASSPEGNTEAFF
TRBV7-9	TRBD2	-	TRBJ2-7	TGTGCCAGCAGCTTAGCCCCTCGCGGGGGGGGCCCGGGGGAGCAGTACTTC	CASSLAPRGGGPGEQYF
TRBV29-1	-	-	TRBJ1-1	TGCAGCGTTGGGGGGGGCGGGAGAATCGAGACTGAAGCTTTCTTT	CSVGGGGRIETEAFF
TRBV6-9	-	-	TRBJ1-1	TGTGCCAGCAGTAAAGCTTTCTTT	CASSKAFF
TRBV5-6	TRBD2	-	TRBJ2-5	TGTGCCAGCAGCTTGGTAGGCTCCCTAGCGGCTAAAGAGACCCAGTACTTC	CASSLVGSLAAKETQYF
TRBV10-1	-	-	TRBJ2-1	TGCGCCAGCAGTGGGGGGAGCTCCTACAATGAGCAGTTCTTC	CASSGGSSYNEQFF
TRBV27	TRBD1	-	TRBJ2-7	TGTGCCAGCGGGACAGGAGTCTACGAGCAGTACTTC	CASGTGVYEQYF
TRBV7-6	TRBD1	-	TRBJ1-1	TGTGCCAGCAGCAAACAGGGGCTAGAAGCTTTCTTT	CASSKQGLEAFF
TRBV19	TRBD2	-	TRBJ2-5	TGTGCCTCGGCGGGGGGCGGTCAAGAGACCCAGTACTTC	CASAGGGQETQYF
TRBV6-1	TRBD1	-	TRBJ1-2	TGTGCCAGCACCGGTGGGGGGGACAGGGGATATGGCTACACCTTC	CASTGGGDRGYGYTF
TRBV19	-	once	TRBJ1-6	TGTGCCAGTGAGAAGGGAGGGTCACCCCTCCACTTT	CASEKGGSPLHF
TRBV7-3	TRBD2	once	TRBJ2-7	TGTGCCAGCAGCTTAAGTTCGGCTAGCGGGAGAAACGAGCAGTACTTC	CASSLSSASGRNEQYF
TRBV9	-	-	TRBJ2-7	TGTGCCAGCAGCGCTTCGGGCCCCTCCTACGAGCAGTACTTC	CASSASGPSYEQYF
TRBV5-1	TRBD1	-	TRBJ2-2	TGCGCCAGCAGCTTTAGAACAGGGGAATCCGGGGAGCTGTTTTTT	CASSFRTGESGELFF
TRBV19	-	few	TRBJ1-4	TGTGCCAGTAGTCGAGGGGGGGCAGCTAATGAAAAACTGTTTTTT	CASSRGGAANEKLFF
TRBV4-2	TRBD2	-	TRBJ2-1	TGTGCCAGCAGCCAAGAGCAGGCTAGCGGGAGCCTTGAGCAGTTCTTC	CASSQEQASGSLEQFF
TRBV7-2	-	-	TRBJ1-5	TGTGCCAGCAGTGGAAGGGGCAATCAGCCCCAGCATTTT	CASSGRGNQPQHF
TRBV7-3	TRBD1	-	TRBJ1-1	TGTGCCAGCAGCTTAATTCGGCAGGGGGCGCGGAACACTGAAGCTTTCTTT	CASSLIRQGARNTEAFF
TRBV9	-	-	TRBJ2-7	TGTGCCAGCAGCGTAGGGAATAGCGGAACCTACGAGCAGTACTTC	CASSVGNSGTYEQYF
TRBV10-2	TRBD2	-	TRBJ2-2	TGCGCCAGCGGTAGCTGGCTAGCGGGAGCCGGGGAGCTGTTTTTT	CASGSWLAGAGELFF
TRBV5-3	-	-	TRBJ2-7	TGTGCCAGAAGCTTAAATGAGGATGGGGGCTCGGCCTACGAGCAGTACTTC	CARSLNEDGGSAYEQYF
TRBV29-1	-	-	TRBJ2-3	TGCAGCGTTGATTTCGGCAGCACAGATACGCAGTATTTT	CSVDFGSTDTQYF
TRBV28	TRBD2	-	TRBJ2-1	TGTGCCAGCAGTTCTCGTGGGCCTAGCGGCTACAATGAGCAGTTCTTC	CASSSRGPSGYNEQFF
TRBV4-1	TRBD1	-	TRBJ2-1	TGCGCCAGCAGCCTACGGGACAGGGGGCGGGGTCCCCTGGTGGAGCGGCAGTTCTTC	CASSLRDRGRGPLVERQFF
TRBV9	TRBD2	-	TRBJ2-7	TGTGCCAGCAGCCCCCGCTTTGGGACTAGCTTCGAGCAGTACTTC	CASSPRFGTSFEQYF
TRBV5-4	TRBD1	-	TRBJ2-7	TGTGCCAGCAGCTCGTCGAGGGACAGGGAGTCCCTACGCTCCTACGAGCAGTACTTC	CASSSSRDRESLRSYEQYF
TRBV19	-	once	TRBJ2-7	TGTGCCAGTACTGGGACCGACTACGAGCAGTACTTC	CASTGTDYEQYF
TRBV7-9	-	-	TRBJ1-1	TGTGCCAGCAGCTTAGCGGGGTTAAGGACTGAAGCTTTCTTT	CASSLAGLRTEAFF
TRBV7-3	-	-	TRBJ2-7	TGTGCCAGCAGCCCCACTAATCCAGCGGTAATCTACGAGCAGTACTTC	CASSPTNPAVIYEQYF
TRBV7-9	TRBD2	-	TRBJ2-2	TGTGCCAGCAGTTTGCGGGGACTAGCGGGAGAGGCCGGGGAGCTGTTTTTT	CASSLRGLAGEAGELFF
TRBV5-1	-	-	TRBJ1-3	TGCGCCAGCAGCTCTGATCCACCATCGGCAGGAAACACCATATATTTT	CASSSDPPSAGNTIYF
TRBV5-5	-	-	TRBJ1-5	TGTGCCAGCAGCTTGTGGGCAGGCGGACTGGGAAGCAATCAGCCCCAGCATTTT	CASSLWAGGLGSNQPQHF
TRBV28	-	-	TRBJ1-3	TGTGCCAGTCTACAGGCCCCCAGCACCATATATTTT	CASLQAPSTIYF
TRBV27	-	-	TRBJ1-1	TGTGCCAGCAGTTTATCCGGCAGGGGAGACACTGAAGCTTTCTTT	CASSLSGRGDTEAFF
TRBV18	TRBD1	-	TRBJ2-4	TGTGCCAGCTCACCACGGTCAGGACAGGGAAGAAACATTCAGTGCTTC	CASSPRSGQGRNIQCF
TRBV11-2	TRBD1	-	TRBJ1-5	TGTGCCAGCAGCCCCGACAGGGGGCTTCAGCCCCAGCATTTT	CASSPDRGLQPQHF
TRBV5-1	-	-	TRBJ2-7	TGCGCCAGCAGCTTGGGGGGGCCCTACGAGCAGTACTTC	CASSLGGPYEQYF
TRBV6-1	-	-	TRBJ2-6	TGTGCCAGCAGTGAAGCGGGGGGGGGCTTATCTGGGGCCAACGTCCTGACTTTC	CASSEAGGGLSGANVLTF
TRBV10-1	TRBD2	-	TRBJ2-7	TGCGCCAGCAGTGACTTCCCTAGCGGGAGCTCCTACGAGCAGTACTTC	CASSDFPSGSSYEQYF
TRBV5-1	-	once	TRBJ1-1	TGCGCCAGCAGATTGGGGACAGAAGCTTTCTTT	CASRLGTEAFF
TRBV30	-	once	TRBJ1-2	TGTGCCTGGAGGTCCCTATTGAGGGGCTACACCTTC	CAWRSLLRGYTF
TRBV5-1	-	-	TRBJ1-5	TGCGCCAGCAGCTTAGGAGGGGATCAGCCCCAGCATTTT	CASSLGGDQPQHF
TRBV27	-	-	TRBJ1-2	TGTGCCAGCAATTTCGACTACACCTTC	CASNFDYTF
TRBV5-1	-	-	TRBJ2-5	TGCGCCAGCAGCTACTATAGGACAGTCCAAGAGACCCAGTACTTC	CASSYYRTVQETQYF
TRBV7-3	-	-	TRBJ2-1	TGTGCCAGCAGCTTACGGCGGAGCTCCTACAATGAGCAGTTCTTC	CASSLRRSSYNEQFF
TRBV7-8	-	-	TRBJ1-3	TGTGCCAGCAGCTTAGCACTGGGGCCTGGAAACACCATATATTTT	CASSLALGPGNTIYF
TRBV7-9	-	-	TRBJ2-7	TGTGCCAGCAGCTTCGGGGACTCCACCTACGAGCAGTACTTC	CASSFGDSTYEQYF
TRBV5-8	-	-	TRBJ1-4	TGTGCCAGCAGCCCTAGCCGGGACGGGGGTAGAAAACTGTTTTTT	CASSPSRDGGRKLFF
TRBV4-1	-	-	TRBJ1-1	TGCGCCAGCAGCCAAGATGAAATCATGAACACTGAAGCTTTCTTT	CASSQDEIMNTEAFF
TRBV5-1	-	-	TRBJ2-7	TGCGCCAGCAGCATAACAGGTTCCCCTGTCTCCTACGAGCAGTACTTC	CASSITGSPVSYEQYF